Each of the 28 T cell receptor beta chains below was sequenced from the same sample in a study of blood T cell repertoires in COVID-19. TCRdb keeps only in-frame clones here, not all; method: immunoSEQ multiplex PCR. The sample lists roughly 390,000 clones; about 85% were seen once. Sequencing was performed on peripheral blood. The source is a woman between 18 and 29 years old with acute or convalescent COVID-19.

The chain employs TRBV10-3 and TRBJ2-3; D possibly corresponds to TRBD2 (5 bases). The germline V gene encodes CDR1 ENHRY and CDR2 SYGVKD. The CDR3 has 15 residues. Between the trimmed V and J ends, which lost 3 bases and 8 bases, there was a span of 18 bases. CDR3 sequence: CAISDETTSPGTQYF. CDR3 sequence (DNA): TGTGCCATCAGTGATGAGACTACCTCTCCCGGTACGCAGTATTTT.

V and J are TRBV9 and TRBJ2-3; 11 bases are a match to TRBD2. V lost 3 bases, J lost 2 bases, and 5 bases stayed unmatched. Germline V lookup: CDR1 SGDLS, CDR2 YYNGEE. This CDR3 is 16 amino acids long. CDR3 region: CASSARLAGYTDTQYF. CDR3 DNA: TGTGCCAGCAGCGCAAGACTAGCGGGGTACACAGATACGCAGTATTTT.

The rearrangement joins TRBV28 to TRBJ2-5, with 8 positions matching TRBD2. Germline trimming cut 7 bases from V and 0 bases from J; bases unmatched to any gene: 7. Germline V gene sequence: CDR1 MDHEN, CDR2 SYDVKM. The CDR3 extends over 15 amino acids. CDR3: CASTLGRGYQETQYF. CDR3 sequence (DNA): TGTGCCAGCACCCTCGGGAGGGGATACCAAGAGACCCAGTACTTC. The variable domain in full, with the rest retrieved from reference TRBV28 and TRBJ2-5, is DVKVTQSSRYLVKRTGEKVFLECVQDMDHENMFWYRQDPGLGLRLIYFSYDVKMKEKGDIPEGYSVSREKKERFSLILESASTNQTSMYLCASTLGRGYQETQYFGPGTRLLVL.

The rearrangement links TRBV28 to TRBJ1-3; D gene unclear. Germline V gene sequence: CDR1 MDHEN, CDR2 SYDVKM. This CDR3 has 16 amino acids. V lost 1 base and J lost 0, with 10 bases in between. The CDR3 bases are TGTGCCAGCAGTTTATATGGTCCGAGCTCTGGAAACACCATATATTTT. It specifies CASSLYGPSSGNTIYF.

This sequence joins TRBV7-9 and TRBJ2-1, with 8 bases that match TRBD1. Germline V gene lookup returns CDR1 SEHNR and CDR2 FQNEAQ (reference sequence). CDR3 length equals 16 residues. V lost 7 bases and J lost 2; bases outside the gene matches: 10. The CDR3 DNA follows: TGTGCCAGCACCCCAGCAGGGGGCCCCGCCTACAATGAGCAGTTCTTC. This sequence encodes CASTPAGGPAYNEQFF.

The chain couples TRBV2 to TRBJ2-2; 7 positions match TRBD1. Trimming cost V 6 bases and J 0 bases; bases outside gene matches: 1. Germline values: CDR1 SNHLY, CDR2 FYNNEI. The CDR3 extends over 14 amino acids. The CDR3 DNA sequence: TGTGCCAGCAGGGACAGGACGAACACCGGGGAGCTGTTTTTT. Translation: CASRDRTNTGELFF.

The chain employs TRBV6-1 and TRBJ1-3; TRBD1 is a possible D gene (6 bases). The CDR3 has 16 amino acids. Germline CDR1 and CDR2: MNHNS and SASEGT. V was trimmed by 3 bases and J by 0 bases, leaving 12 bases between them. Here the CDR3 DNA reads TGTGCCAGCAGTGATGCAGGGGTCACCTCTGGAAACACCATATATTTT. This translates into CASSDAGVTSGNTIYF.

This clone was seen more than once but under ten times. The rearrangement links TRBV28 to TRBJ1-1; TRBD1 agrees at 8 bases. From germline, CDR1 is MDHEN and CDR2 SYDVKM. The CDR3 runs to 16 residues. J gave up 4 bases and V 3 bases, and 10 bases lay outside the gene matches. In DNA form, the CDR3 reads TGTGCCAGCAGTTTTCGACAGGGGCGGTTGAGCACTGAAGCTTTCTTT. Amino acids: CASSFRQGRLSTEAFF.

The chain is built from TRBV19 and TRBJ2-7, with no clear D. CDR3 length equals 11 residues. The V gene lost 7 bases and the J gene lost 5 bases, with 9 bases spanning the gap. Germline V CDR1 and CDR2: LNHDA, SQIVND (reference sequence). The CDR3 region is CASMGTDEQYF. The CDR3 bases are TGTGCCAGTATGGGCACAGACGAGCAGTACTTC.

CDR3 sequence (DNA): TGTGCCAGCAGTTACGGGAGAGACCAGTACTTC. Translated: CASSYGRDQYF. The chain couples TRBV27 to TRBJ2-5; D may be TRBD2 (6 bases). CDR1 and CDR2 from the germline V gene are MNHEY and SMNVEV (reference sequence). Trimming left V 4 bases short and J 10 bases short, with 10 bases between. The CDR3 sequence is 11 residues long.

This clone appeared a single time. The chain links TRBV3-1 (or the pseudogene TRBV3-2) to TRBJ2-6; the D gene is possibly TRBD2 (5 bases). This CDR3 is built from 17 residues. Between the trimmed V and J ends, which lost 2 bases and 0 bases, there was a span of 11 bases. Germline CDR1 is LGHDT and CDR2 is YNNKEL (reference sequence). Here the CDR3 reads CASSQTAALSGANVLTF. The CDR3 coding sequence is TGTGCCAGCAGCCAAACAGCGGCCCTCTCTGGGGCCAACGTCCTGACTTTC.

The V gene is TRBV19, the J gene TRBJ2-7; D possibly corresponds to TRBD2 (6 bases). Germline V gives CDR1 LNHDA, CDR2 SQIVND (reference sequence). This CDR3 has 15 residues. Trimming removed 4 bases from V and 2 bases from J, with 15 bases in between. DNA for the CDR3: TGTGCCAGTAGTACCTACCGTGGGGGGACCTACGAGCAGTACTTC. Translation: CASSTYRGGTYEQYF.

This sequence joins TRBV18 and TRBJ2-1; D gene uncertain. The CDR3 loop spans 14 amino acids. Germline V gene data show CDR1 as KGHSH and CDR2 as LQKENI. V was pared by 2 bases and J by 2 bases, with 7 bases between. This chain's CDR3 is CASSPGTTYNEQFF. CDR3 in DNA: TGTGCCAGCTCACCAGGAACTACCTACAATGAGCAGTTCTTC.

V gene TRBV30 combines with J gene TRBJ1-6; maybe TRBD1 (5 bases). The CDR3 is 14 amino acids. With 0 bases removed from V and 7 bases from J, the gap between germline ends came to 10 bases. In germline, CDR1 is GTSNPN, CDR2 SVGIG (reference sequence). This CDR3 reads CAWSVHGGNSPLHF. The CDR3 DNA follows: TGTGCCTGGAGTGTACACGGGGGGAATTCACCCCTCCACTTT.

This rearrangement joins TRBV13 to TRBJ2-1, with D maybe TRBD1 (7 bases). This CDR3 comprises 15 residues. V lost 5 bases to trimming and J lost 4 bases, with 15 bases between them. The germline V gene has CDR1 PRHDT and CDR2 FYEKMQ (reference sequence). The CDR3 bases are TGTGCCAGCAGCGGGCGGGACAGCCAATACAATGAGCAGTTCTTC. It is translated as CASSGRDSQYNEQFF.

The CDR3 nucleotides read TGTGCCAGCTCCTCACTAGGCCCCCAAGAGACCCAGTACTTC. It yields the protein CASSSLGPQETQYF. This chain joins TRBV18 and TRBJ2-5; tentative D call: TRBD2 (5 bases). The V gene lost 6 bases and the J gene lost 1 base, with 12 bases spanning the gap. The CDR3 spans 14 residues. The V gene's germline CDR1 is KGHSH and CDR2 LQKENI.

On this clone itself: The sample holds other DNA sequences that translate to the same CDR3. This rearrangement joins TRBV2 to TRBJ2-3; 7 bases line up with TRBD2. Germline V gene data show CDR1 as SNHLY and CDR2 as FYNNEI. CDR3 length: 16 amino acids. J lost 0 bases, V lost 1 base, and 4 bases had no gene match. Here the CDR3 reads CASSEGLAASTDTQYF. CDR3 nucleotide sequence: TGTGCCAGCAGTGAAGGCCTAGCGGCTAGCACAGATACGCAGTATTTT.

This clone has just one count. The chain employs TRBV24-1 and TRBJ2-3, with TRBD1 matching over 11 bases. The CDR3 covers 19 residues. The junction had 12 bases not matched to a gene; V was cut back by 4 bases and J by 1 base. CDR1 KGHDR and CDR2 SFDVKD come from the germline V gene. The CDR3 sequence: CATSEHEDRGREGTDTQYF. CDR3 bases: TGTGCCACCAGTGAACACGAGGACAGGGGGCGCGAGGGCACAGATACGCAGTATTTT.

V gene TRBV6-6 combines with J gene TRBJ2-5; possible D gene TRBD2, 5 bases. CDR1 and CDR2 (germline): MNHNY, SVGAGI (reference sequence). The CDR3 is made up of 15 amino acids. Trimming pared 6 bases from V and 0 bases from J, leaving 14 bases between. The CDR3 DNA follows: TGTGCCAGCAGCCCCCGAGGGTTAAACCAAGAGACCCAGTACTTC. Amino acids: CASSPRGLNQETQYF.

The rearrangement links TRBV7-9 to TRBJ1-1, with TRBD1 matching 11 bases. With V trimmed by 3 bases and J by 0 bases, 9 bases remained unmatched. The CDR3 has 18 amino acids. CDR1 SEHNR and CDR2 FQNEAQ come from the germline V gene (reference sequence). CDR3: CASSFPGGTGGVNTEAFF. The CDR3, as DNA: TGTGCCAGCAGCTTCCCAGGGGGGACAGGGGGAGTGAACACTGAAGCTTTCTTT.

This chain links TRBV24-1 with TRBJ2-1, with 7 nucleotides matching TRBD1. The V gene's germline CDR1 is KGHDR and CDR2 SFDVKD. V gave up 4 bases and J gave up 1 base; unmatched junction bases: 3. The CDR3 length is 15 residues. CDR3 region: CATSDRGQSYNEQFF. The CDR3 bases are TGTGCCACCAGTGACCGGGGACAGTCCTACAATGAGCAGTTCTTC.

This sequence joins TRBV19 and TRBJ2-3; 15 bases align to TRBD2. Germline V gene data show CDR1 as LNHDA and CDR2 as SQIVND (reference sequence). J gave up 8 bases and V 5 bases, and 8 bases lay outside the gene matches. The CDR3 length is 16 residues. The CDR3 coding sequence is TGTGCCAGTAGTGCGAAGGGACTAGCGGGAGGCTCTACGCAGTATTTT. This codes for CASSAKGLAGGSTQYF.

The rearrangement links TRBV3-1 (or the pseudogene TRBV3-2) to TRBJ1-1; no clear D. CDR3 length equals 12 residues. Germline values: CDR1 LGHDT, CDR2 YNNKEL (reference sequence). The V end was cut by 0 bases, the J end by 4 bases, with 3 bases between. The CDR3 DNA is TGTGCCAGCAGCCAAGAGAGCACTGAAGCTTTCTTT. Its protein is CASSQESTEAFF.

The J gene is TRBJ1-1, the V gene TRBV19; a weak D match, TRBD1 (6 bases). The V end lost 5 bases, the J end lost 10 bases, and 20 bases lay between the germline ends. This CDR3 has 14 residues. Germline CDR1 LNHDA, CDR2 SQIVND (reference sequence). The CDR3 is CASSHYGGVDLAFF. CDR3 DNA: TGTGCCAGTAGTCATTATGGGGGCGTAGATCTAGCTTTCTTT.

The CDR3 DNA reads as TGCGCCAGCAGCCAAGAGCAACTAGCGGCCTCCGGTAGTGGCAAAAACATTCAGTACTTC. Its translation is CASSQEQLAASGSGKNIQYF. V and J are TRBV4-1 and TRBJ2-4; TRBD2 agrees at 8 bases. The germline CDR1 and CDR2 sequences are MGHRA and YSYEKL. Unmatched junction bases numbered 16, after V lost 0 bases and J lost 3 bases. This CDR3 is built from 20 residues.

This clone was seen repeatedly, ten times or more. This specimen includes other DNA sequences encoding the same CDR3. The chain combines TRBV5-1 with TRBJ2-5; TRBD1 agrees at 7 bases. Germline V gene data show CDR1 as SGHRS and CDR2 as YFSETQ. V was clipped by 4 bases and J by 2 bases; unmatched bases: 2. This CDR3 region has 13 residues. The CDR3 bases are TGCGCCAGCAGCGGGACAGCACAAGAGACCCAGTACTTC. It specifies CASSGTAQETQYF.

The gene calls are TRBV9 and TRBJ1-2, with D maybe TRBD1 (6 bases). The CDR3 is 16 residues long. Trimming pared 3 bases from V and 1 base from J, leaving 16 bases between. Germline-derived CDR1 and CDR2 are SGDLS and YYNGEE. CDR3 coding DNA: TGTGCCAGCAGCGACGACCCCTTCAGGGGTAACTATGGCTACACCTTC. Encoded protein: CASSDDPFRGNYGYTF.

This clone was detected only once. The V gene is TRBV7-3, the J gene TRBJ2-1; 10 positions agree with TRBD2. This CDR3 spans 17 amino acids. Germline V gene sequence: CDR1 SGHTA, CDR2 FQGTGA. V was pared by 5 bases and J by 8 bases, with 15 bases of the junction left unmatched. The DNA for the CDR3 is TGTGCCAGCAGCCCTAGTGGGACTAGCGCGATAGGGTATGAGCAGTTCTTC. This sequence encodes CASSPSGTSAIGYEQFF.